The rows below give T cell receptor beta chains drawn from one sample of a study of graft-versus-host responses after intestinal transplantation. Their specific antigens are unknown. The method was immunoSEQ multiplex PCR; TCRdb's version includes in-frame clones alone and lacks a portion of them. Of 75,000 to 100,000 clones listed, around 91% were seen once; the top ten hold over 0.15%. The source was unstimulated CD4+ T cells sorted from spleen or lymph node cells, collected before transplant. The receptor source for this set is a human donor who was the organ donor for an intestinal transplant. Both conserved end residues are trimmed from each CDR3. A D gene is named only where the DNA matches it firmly.

v_gene: TRBV4-2
j_gene: TRBJ2-1
len: 14
d_gene: NA
CDR3aa: ASSTTGGVPDNEQF

v_gene: TRBV7-2
j_gene: TRBJ1-6
len: 15
d_gene: TRBD1
CDR3aa: ASSLFQGGSYNSPLH

v_gene: TRBV5-5
j_gene: TRBJ1-2
len: 12
d_gene: NA
CDR3aa: ASTLPGGKEGYT

v_gene: TRBV12-2
j_gene: TRBJ2-7
len: 15
d_gene: NA
CDR3aa: ASRLWGTGGFSYEQY

v_gene: TRBV5-1
j_gene: TRBJ2-3
len: 14
d_gene: TRBD2
CDR3aa: ASSLYGGWSTDTQY

v_gene: TRBV15
j_gene: TRBJ1-5
len: 13
d_gene: TRBD1
CDR3aa: ATSRTGNSNQPQH

v_gene: TRBV5-4
j_gene: TRBJ2-7
len: 12
d_gene: TRBD1
CDR3aa: ASRETGAPYEQY

v_gene: TRBV28
j_gene: TRBJ1-2
len: 12
d_gene: NA
CDR3aa: ASRARTGLGGYT

v_gene: TRBV7-8
j_gene: TRBJ2-5
len: 12
d_gene: NA
CDR3aa: ASSLAVIRETQY

v_gene: TRBV7-2
j_gene: TRBJ2-7
len: 12
d_gene: NA
CDR3aa: ASSPTTETYEQY

v_gene: TRBV5-5
j_gene: TRBJ2-7
len: 12
d_gene: TRBD1
CDR3aa: ASSLEGQGYEQY

v_gene: TRBV7-2
j_gene: TRBJ2-5
len: 13
d_gene: TRBD2
CDR3aa: ASSQLAGHQETQY

v_gene: TRBV7-9
j_gene: TRBJ2-7
len: 14
d_gene: TRBD1
CDR3aa: ASSFYSDRGAYEQY

v_gene: TRBV6-5
j_gene: TRBJ1-6
len: 13
d_gene: TRBD1
CDR3aa: ASSYSQGANSPLH

v_gene: TRBV12-5
j_gene: TRBJ2-6
len: 15
d_gene: NA
CDR3aa: ASGLKRQVSGANVLT

v_gene: TRBV4-2
j_gene: TRBJ1-2
len: 13
d_gene: NA
CDR3aa: ASSPAGMPVWGYT

v_gene: TRBV27
j_gene: TRBJ2-1
len: 14
d_gene: NA
CDR3aa: ASLTRQASSYNEQF